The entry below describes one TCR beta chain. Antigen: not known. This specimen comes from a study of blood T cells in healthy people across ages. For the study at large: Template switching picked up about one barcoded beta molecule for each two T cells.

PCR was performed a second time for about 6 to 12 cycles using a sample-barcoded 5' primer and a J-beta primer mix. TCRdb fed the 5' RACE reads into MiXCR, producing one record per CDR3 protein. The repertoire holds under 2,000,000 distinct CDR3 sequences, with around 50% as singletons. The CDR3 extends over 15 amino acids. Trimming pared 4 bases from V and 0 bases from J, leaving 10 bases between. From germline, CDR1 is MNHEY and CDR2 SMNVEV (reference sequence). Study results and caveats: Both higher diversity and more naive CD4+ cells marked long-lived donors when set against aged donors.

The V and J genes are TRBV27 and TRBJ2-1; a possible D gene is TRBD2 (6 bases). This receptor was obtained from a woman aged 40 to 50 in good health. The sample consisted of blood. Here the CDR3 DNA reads TGTGCCAGCAGTTCACAGGACTACTCCTACAATGAGCAGTTCTTC. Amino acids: CASSSQDYSYNEQFF.